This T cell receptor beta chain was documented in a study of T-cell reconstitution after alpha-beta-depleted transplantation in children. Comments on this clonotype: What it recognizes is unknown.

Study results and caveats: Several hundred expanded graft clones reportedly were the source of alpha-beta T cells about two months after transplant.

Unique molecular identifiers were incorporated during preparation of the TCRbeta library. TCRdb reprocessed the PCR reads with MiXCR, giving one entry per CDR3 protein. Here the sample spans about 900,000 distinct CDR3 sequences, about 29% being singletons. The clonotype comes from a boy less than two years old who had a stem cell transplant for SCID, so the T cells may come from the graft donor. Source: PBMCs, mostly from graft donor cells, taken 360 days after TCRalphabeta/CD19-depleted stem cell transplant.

The CDR3 region has the DNA TGTGCCAGCAGCTCGGACGGGGGCTCCTACGAGCAGTACTTC. Translating gives CASSSDGGSYEQYF. V gene TRBV7-2 combines with J gene TRBJ2-7, with a possible D match to TRBD2 (6 bases). The germline V and J ends were trimmed by 4 bases and 0 bases, with 10 bases remaining between them. Looked up from germline, CDR1 is SGHTA and CDR2 is FQGNSA. CDR3 size: 14 residues.